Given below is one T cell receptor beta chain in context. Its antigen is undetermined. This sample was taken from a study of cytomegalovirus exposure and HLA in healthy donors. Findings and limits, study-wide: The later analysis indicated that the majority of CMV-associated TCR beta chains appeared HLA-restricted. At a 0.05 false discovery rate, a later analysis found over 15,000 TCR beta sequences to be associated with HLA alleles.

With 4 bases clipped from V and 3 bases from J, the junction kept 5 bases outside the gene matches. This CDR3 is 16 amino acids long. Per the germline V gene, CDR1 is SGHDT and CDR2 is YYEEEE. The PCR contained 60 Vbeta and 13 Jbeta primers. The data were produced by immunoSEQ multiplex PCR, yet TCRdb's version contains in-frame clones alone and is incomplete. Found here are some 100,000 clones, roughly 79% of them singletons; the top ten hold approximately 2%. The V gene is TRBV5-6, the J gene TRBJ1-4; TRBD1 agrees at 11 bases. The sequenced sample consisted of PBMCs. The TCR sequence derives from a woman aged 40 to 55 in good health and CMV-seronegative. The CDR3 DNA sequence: TGTGCCAGCAGCATAGGACAGGGGGCCTCTAATGAAAAACTGTTTTTT. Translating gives CASSIGQGASNEKLFF.